This TCR beta chain was found in a study of blood T cell repertoires in COVID-19 (dated by TCRdb to about 2020). About the full investigation: Collaborator samples came from the United States, Italy and Spain and covered acute and convalescent phases of COVID-19. The samples were drawn from the first 160 participants of the ongoing ImmuneRACE study and from 950 to 1,500 subjects provided by 6 global collaborators. A freely available public database, intended as a resource for researchers studying the immune response to SARS-CoV-2, is where the repertoires were released. Where available, HLA class I and class II types were obtained from metadata supplied by the sample provider rather than from assay-based typing. Sample metadata almost always included a de-identified subject ID, COVID-19 status, age in years and sex. The prospective study material was composed of cDNA or gDNA derived from T cells, B-cell-depleted T cells, or PBMCs. The dataset comprised deeply sampled blood TCRbeta repertoires from subjects exposed to, actively infected with, or recovered from COVID-19.

Reading the germline V gene (reference sequence) gives CDR1 MNHNY and CDR2 SVGAGI. V loses 6 bases, J loses 0 bases, and the germline ends lie 11 bases apart. The CDR3 covers 15 residues, taking in both the cysteine and the phenylalanine. CDR3 DNA only is kept here, 45 bases in frame from base 1. General conclusions and limits of the study: How much clinical and demographic metadata was included differed by source and by participant, and the metadata was provided uncurated.

A remark on this clone: Its specific antigen is unknown. One base away there is no much larger clone; base qualities are not given.

The collaborating institutions used their own protocols to collect whole blood in K2EDTA tubes. For TCRbeta analysis, collaborators shipped samples in one of three forms: frozen whole blood, isolated PBMCs, or DNA extracted from either of those sample types. The immunoSEQ Assay, a bias-controlled multiplex PCR, was used to amplify TCRbeta CDR3 regions from genomic DNA. The authors processed their data as follows. The number of nucleated cells in each sample was estimated by amplification of reference gene primers within the assay. Sequence reads were collapsed and filtered to measure the absolute abundance of every unique TCRbeta CDR3 rearrangement. For each sample, productive Simpson clonality was calculated by taking the square root of Simpson's diversity index across productive rearrangements. TCRdb re-hosts the immuneACCESS table, in-frame sequences only. Its copies lack some clones; in the studies checked, an unresolved V gene accounts for under half of them, and the cause for the rest is not known. From that table come the V and J calls and clone size; the DNA was used to work out D and trimming. This sample has under 350,000 clones in its table, and about nine tenths of those were observed once. The biggest ten clones account for approximately 2% of the sample.

The sequence is built from TRBV6-6 and TRBJ1-4; a tentative D call is TRBD1 (5 bases match). Sequencing used peripheral blood. The clonotype was recovered from a man in his fifties with acute or convalescent COVID-19. The nucleotides read TGTGCCAGCAGCCCCCGGGGGACAACTAATGAAAAACTGTTTTTT. Its translation reads: CASSPRGTTNEKLFF.